A single sample gave rise to the 22 T cell receptor beta chains below, sequenced in a study of cytomegalovirus exposure and HLA in healthy donors (TCRdb year 2017). Preparation of the library involved the immunoSEQ multiplex PCR assay. The table was pulled from immuneACCESS by TCRdb, which kept in-frame rearrangements only. Such tables lose some clones; where checked, under half of the loss comes from unresolved V genes, and the rest has no known cause. This sample is represented by 70,000 to 75,000 clones; about 93% of them were singletons. The ten largest make up approximately 2% of the sample. The sequenced material came from PBMCs. The receptors come from a woman younger than 30 in good health and CMV-seropositive.

V and J are TRBV11-3 and TRBJ1-1, with TRBD1 matching over 11 bases. The CDR3 sequence is 15 residues long. CDR1 SGHNT and CDR2 YENEEA come from the germline V gene. V dropped 2 bases and J dropped 4; count of bases not matched to a gene: 3. CDR3 region: CASSLTGTGGTEAFF. CDR3 DNA sequence: TGTGCCAGCAGCTTAACCGGGACAGGGGGCACTGAAGCTTTCTTT.

V gene TRBV7-9 combines with J gene TRBJ2-1; 8 bases map to TRBD2. Germline V gives CDR1 SEHNR, CDR2 FQNEAQ (reference sequence). This CDR3 spans 13 amino acids. Germline trimming cut 4 bases from V and 10 bases from J; bases unmatched to any gene: 6. CDR3 coding DNA: TGTGCCAGCAGCTCCGGGGGGGGCGGGGAGCAGTTCTTC. The encoded protein is CASSSGGGGEQFF.

The chain has TRBV5-1 and TRBJ2-1; maybe TRBD2 (6 bases). Per the germline V gene, CDR1 is SGHRS and CDR2 is YFSETQ. Trimming pared 0 bases from V and 16 bases from J, leaving 11 bases between. The CDR3 loop spans 11 amino acids. The CDR3 here is CASSLAGGSFF. Written as DNA, the CDR3 is TGCGCCAGCAGCTTGGCCGGGGGAAGTTTCTTC. Looking up the rest from reference TRBV5-1 and TRBJ2-1 gives the full variable domain: KAGVTQTPRYLIKTRGQQVTLSCSPISGHRSVSWYQQTPGQGLQFLFEYFSETQRNKGNFPGRFSGRQFSNSRSEMNVSTLELGDSALYLCASSLAGGSFFGPGTRLTVL.

The rearrangement joins TRBV6-6 to TRBJ1-1; D is undetermined. Germline V lookup: CDR1 MNHNY, CDR2 SVGAGI (reference sequence). This CDR3 is 13 amino acids long. V lost 7 bases, J lost 0 bases, and 9 bases lay in between. The DNA for the CDR3 is TGTGCCAGCACTGCGCCATTGAACACTGAAGCTTTCTTT. Amino acids: CASTAPLNTEAFF.

The V call is TRBV30, the J call TRBJ2-2, with D perhaps matching TRBD2 (6 bases). Germline V CDR1 and CDR2: GTSNPN, SVGIG (reference sequence). This CDR3 spans 13 amino acids. V dropped 0 bases and J dropped 11 bases, with 13 bases sitting between them. Here the CDR3 DNA reads TGTGCCTGGAGTGTACGAGAGGGAGGAGAGCTGTTTTTT. Translating it yields CAWSVREGGELFF.

This clone came up a few times. The chain is built from TRBV11-2 and TRBJ2-4; the match to TRBD2 covers 10 bases. With V trimmed by 5 bases and J by 9 bases, 19 bases remained unmatched. Germline V gene sequence: CDR1 SGHAT, CDR2 FQNNGV. This CDR3 has 18 amino acids. CDR3 loop: CASSPITQSGRAGRIQYF. Written as DNA, the CDR3 is TGTGCCAGCAGCCCGATAACCCAAAGCGGGAGGGCCGGGCGCATTCAGTACTTC. Variable domain in full (rest from reference TRBV11-2 and TRBJ2-4): EAGVAQSPRYKIIEKRQSVAFWCNPISGHATLYWYQQILGQGPKLLIQFQNNGVVDDSQLPKDRFSAERLKGVDSTLKIQPAKLEDSAVYLCASSPITQSGRAGRIQYFGAGTRLSVL.

The rearrangement joins TRBV5-1 to TRBJ1-1; 8 bases are shared with TRBD1. Looked up from germline, CDR1 is SGHRS and CDR2 is YFSETQ. CDR3 size: 14 residues. Germline trimming cut 3 bases from V and 6 bases from J; bases unmatched to any gene: 7. The CDR3 loop reads CASSSGQGRAEAFF. The CDR3 DNA reads as TGCGCCAGCAGCTCCGGACAGGGTCGGGCTGAAGCTTTCTTT.

The CDR3 sequence is CASSRDRINQPQHF. In DNA form, the CDR3 reads TGCGCCAGCAGCAGGGACAGGATAAATCAGCCCCAGCATTTT. The chain combines TRBV10-2 with TRBJ1-5, with 8 bases identical to TRBD1. Germline CDR1 WSHSY, CDR2 SAAADI. The CDR3 is 14 residues long. V was clipped by 6 bases and J by 4 bases; unmatched bases: 5.

This chain joins TRBV14 and TRBJ1-2; 8 bases fit TRBD1. Germline V CDR1 and CDR2: SGHDN, FVKESK. Trimming removed 6 bases from V and 2 bases from J; junction bases left unmatched: 5. The CDR3 is 14 amino acids. CDR3 region: CASSYRQGNYGYTF. CDR3 nucleotide sequence: TGTGCCAGCAGTTACCGACAGGGGAACTATGGCTACACCTTC.

This rearrangement joins TRBV7-9 to TRBJ2-2; tentative D call: TRBD1 (7 bases). This CDR3 contains 18 residues. Trimming removed 1 base at V and 0 bases at J, with 15 bases between. Germline values: CDR1 SEHNR, CDR2 FQNEAQ (reference sequence). The CDR3 is CASSLVGRGDPNTGELFF. The CDR3 bases are TGTGCCAGCAGCTTAGTCGGCAGGGGGGACCCGAACACCGGGGAGCTGTTTTTT. The full variable domain, completed using reference TRBV7-9 and TRBJ2-2, is DTGVSQNPRHKITKRGQNVTFRCDPISEHNRLYWYRQTLGQGPEFLTYFQNEAQLEKSRLLSDRFSAERPKGSFSTLEIQRTEQGDSAMYLCASSLVGRGDPNTGELFFGEGSRLTVL.

The gene calls are TRBV5-8 and TRBJ1-5, with TRBD1 matching 7 bases. The CDR3 runs 14 residues. The ends lost 4 bases at V and 6 bases at J; junction bases unmatched: 7. From germline, CDR1 is SGHTS and CDR2 YDEGEE. The CDR3 sequence: CASSLDRVGQPQHF. In DNA, the CDR3 is TGTGCCAGCAGCCTAGACAGGGTCGGTCAGCCCCAGCATTTT.

The CDR3 loop reads CASSLDGEGARIEAFF. The CDR3 DNA sequence: TGTGCCAGCAGCCTAGACGGCGAGGGGGCAAGAATTGAAGCTTTCTTT. The chain recombines TRBV7-6 with TRBJ1-1; TRBD1 aligns across 7 bases. Germline-derived CDR1 and CDR2 are SGHVS and FNYEAQ. Trimming at V came to 5 bases and at J to 7 bases, leaving 16 bases not matched to a gene. This CDR3 contains 16 residues.

This clone was observed a single time. V is TRBV19 and J is TRBJ2-3, with a possible D match to TRBD2 (7 bases). V was shortened by 7 bases and J by 0 bases, with 17 bases between the two germline ends. This CDR3 is 16 amino acids long. Per the germline V gene, CDR1 is LNHDA and CDR2 is SQIVND (reference sequence). Here the CDR3 reads CASTIGGGYSTDTQYF. CDR3 DNA sequence: TGTGCCAGTACCATAGGGGGGGGGTATAGCACAGATACGCAGTATTTT.

V is TRBV7-9 and J is TRBJ1-6; possibly TRBD1 for D (5 bases). The germline CDR1 and CDR2 sequences are SEHNR and FQNEAQ (reference sequence). Trimming cost V 5 bases and J 10 bases, with 6 bases left between them. The CDR3 is made up of 11 amino acids. As DNA, the CDR3 is TGTGCCAGCAGCCAGGGATCACCCCTCCACTTT. It encodes CASSQGSPLHF.

CDR3 amino acids: CASSVEVEGSTEAFF. CDR3 sequence (DNA): TGTGCCAGCAGCGTAGAAGTGGAGGGGAGCACTGAAGCTTTCTTT. V usage is TRBV9 and J usage is TRBJ1-1, with TRBD1 as a possible D gene (5 bases). CDR1 is SGDLS and CDR2 is YYNGEE in the germline V gene. The CDR3 extends over 15 amino acids. V lost 0 bases, J lost 4 bases, and 13 bases lay in between.

J is TRBJ1-2 and V is TRBV4-3; D is perhaps TRBD1 (5 bases). The CDR3 runs to 14 residues. Germline CDR1 and CDR2: LGHNA and YSLEER. The V and J ends lost 1 base and 3 bases respectively, with 9 bases between them. CDR3: CASSQGRGDYGYTF. CDR3 DNA: TGCGCCAGCAGCCAAGGACGGGGGGACTATGGCTACACCTTC.

V usage is TRBV11-3 and J usage is TRBJ1-1; TRBD1 matches 11 bases. The CDR3 runs 14 residues. The germline V gene has CDR1 SGHNT and CDR2 YENEEA. J lost 7 bases, V lost 1 base, and 2 bases had no gene match. The CDR3 DNA reads TGTGCCAGCAGCTTAGTGGGACAGGGGGTTGAAGCTTTCTTT. Translated, it gives CASSLVGQGVEAFF.

The chain couples TRBV9 to TRBJ1-2, with D possibly matching TRBD1 (6 bases). The CDR3 consists of 15 residues. Germline CDR1 and CDR2: SGDLS and YYNGEE. V lost 2 bases and J lost 0, with 11 bases in between. The CDR3 sequence is CASSVDGDTNYGYTF. The CDR3 bases are TGTGCCAGCAGCGTCGATGGGGACACTAACTATGGCTACACCTTC.

The chain employs TRBV5-1 and TRBJ1-1; D may be TRBD1 (6 bases). V was trimmed by 4 bases and J by 7 bases, leaving 14 bases between them. Germline V CDR1 and CDR2: SGHRS, YFSETQ. CDR3 length equals 13 residues. The CDR3 nucleotides read TGCGCCAGCAGCACCGCAGGGGCGGATGAAGCTTTCTTT. Translating gives CASSTAGADEAFF.

The rearrangement links TRBV7-9 to TRBJ2-3; TRBD2 aligns across 14 bases. The V segment lost 1 base and the J segment 6 bases; nucleotides outside the gene matches: 3. The germline V gene encodes CDR1 SEHNR and CDR2 FQNEAQ (reference sequence). The length of the CDR3 is 16 residues. The CDR3 loop reads CASSLVRTSGRDTQYF. DNA of the CDR3: TGTGCCAGCAGCTTAGTCCGGACTAGCGGGAGGGATACGCAGTATTTT.

The chain employs TRBV30 and TRBJ1-4; no clear D gene. The CDR3 contains 15 residues. V lost 4 bases and J lost 4, with 16 bases in between. Per the germline V gene, CDR1 is GTSNPN and CDR2 is SVGIG (reference sequence). The CDR3 DNA sequence: TGTGCCTGGACCCAGAGGAGCCTTATTAATGAAAAACTGTTTTTT. Protein: CAWTQRSLINEKLFF.

The chain uses TRBV2 and TRBJ2-1; maybe TRBD1 (6 bases). Trimming took off 5 bases at V and 7 bases at J, with 9 bases between the two ends. Per the germline V gene, CDR1 is SNHLY and CDR2 is FYNNEI. The CDR3 totals 12 residues. The CDR3 DNA is TGTGCCAGCAGTTACACAGGGAATGAGCAGTTCTTC. Protein product: CASSYTGNEQFF.